This TCR beta chain was observed in a study of identical twins. V lost 4 bases and J 7 bases, leaving 21 bases between the germline ends. The CDR3 is 16 amino acids. In TCRdb, the 5' RACE reads were re-called with MiXCR into one record per CDR3 protein. Altogether about 730,000 distinct CDR3 sequences are present, 21% being singletons, with the ten largest covering about 4.5%. This sample also belongs to another study, concerning T cells expressing NK-cell markers.

The specimen sequenced was PBMCs. The receptor was derived from a woman aged 18-29 years in good health. The V and J genes are TRBV23-1 and TRBJ2-3; D possibly corresponds to TRBD2 (5 bases). TRBV23-1 qualifies as an ORF whose function is uncertain. The CDR3 nucleotides are TGCGCCAGCAGTCGAGTACCGGGCCCCGGGATGTATACGCAGTATTTT. This encodes CASSRVPGPGMYTQYF.